These 21 T cell receptor beta chains originate from one sample sequenced in a study of T-cell reconstitution after alpha-beta-depleted transplantation in children. Preparing the TCRbeta library involved the use of unique molecular identifiers. Via MiXCR, TCRdb re-called the PCR reads, giving one row per CDR3 protein. The sample records about 110,000 distinct CDR3 sequences, more than 20% being singletons. This specimen consisted of PBMCs, mostly from graft donor cells, obtained 180 days after TCRalphabeta/CD19-depleted stem cell transplant. The receptor set was obtained from a male patient between 2 and 15 years old who had a stem cell transplant for chronic granulomatous disease, so the T cells may come from the graft donor.

The chain has TRBV20-1 and TRBJ2-7; 7 nucleotides align to TRBD1. Trimming at V came to 3 bases and at J to 5 bases, leaving 10 bases not matched to a gene. CDR1 and CDR2 (germline): DFQATT, SNEGSKA (reference sequence). This CDR3 region has 14 residues. The DNA of the CDR3 is TGCAGTGCTAGTATCTCAGGGGGAACGCACGAGCAGTACTTC. Its translation: CSASISGGTHEQYF.

The chain employs TRBV21-1 and TRBJ2-7; the table's TRBD1 call for D was not verified on the DNA. TRBV21-1 is termed a pseudogene. The CDR3 runs to 15 residues. The CDR3 sequence: CASSKREGARNEQYF. In DNA form, the CDR3 reads TGTGCCAGCAGCAAACGGGAGGGGGCGCGTAACGAGCAGTACTTC.

This clonotype was found many times. V usage is TRBV12-3 or TRBV12-4 and J usage is TRBJ1-1; D unresolved. The CDR3 extends over 13 amino acids. Trimming cost V 6 bases and J 1 base, with 9 bases left between them. The CDR3 here is CASSLRENTEAFF. The CDR3 nucleotides read TGTGCCAGCAGCTTGAGGGAGAACACTGAAGCTTTCTTT.

This clonotype was found many times. The chain couples TRBV20-1 to TRBJ2-7; 13 nucleotides agree with TRBD2. CDR1 and CDR2 from the germline V gene are DFQATT and SNEGSKA (reference sequence). The CDR3 totals 16 residues. Trimming removed 4 bases from V and 4 bases from J; junction bases left unmatched: 10. The CDR3 here is CSATYRTSGRGYEQYF. As DNA, the CDR3 is TGCAGTGCTACCTACCGGACTAGCGGGAGAGGTTACGAGCAGTACTTC.

The chain combines TRBV9 with TRBJ2-1; weak D call: TRBD2 (5 bases). This CDR3 is 13 amino acids long. V lost 4 bases, J lost 7 bases, and 12 bases lay in between. The germline CDR1 and CDR2 sequences are SGDLS and YYNGEE. The CDR3 protein is CASSRGSGNEQFF. DNA of the CDR3: TGTGCCAGCAGCCGTGGATCGGGGAATGAGCAGTTCTTC.

This clonotype was seen a handful of times. The genes are TRBV5-1 and TRBJ2-1, with 10 positions matching TRBD2. V lost 0 bases and J lost 5; bases outside the gene matches: 2. The germline CDR1 and CDR2 sequences are SGHRS and YFSETQ. The CDR3 runs to 15 residues. Here the CDR3 reads CASSLGGLADNEQFF. In DNA, the CDR3 is TGCGCCAGCAGCTTGGGCGGACTAGCGGACAATGAGCAGTTCTTC.

Only one count was recorded for this clonotype. The rearrangement links TRBV20-1 to TRBJ2-3; TRBD2 agrees at 8 bases. CDR3 length equals 13 residues. Trimming cost V 0 bases and J 11 bases; bases outside gene matches: 7. Germline-derived CDR1 and CDR2 are DFQATT and SNEGSKA (reference sequence). As DNA, the CDR3 is TGCAGTGCTAGAGAGAAAGGCGGGGGGTGGCAGTATTTT. This gives the protein CSAREKGGGWQYF.

This clonotype was picked up many times. The chain has TRBV5-1 and TRBJ2-7; 8 bases agree with TRBD1. The CDR3 is 15 residues long. Unmatched junction bases numbered 10, after V lost 7 bases and J lost 1 base. The V gene's germline CDR1 is SGHRS and CDR2 YFSETQ. The CDR3 region is CASSPDRGYSYEQYF. As DNA, the CDR3 is TGCGCCAGCTCCCCAGACAGGGGCTATTCCTACGAGCAGTACTTC.

This clonotype occurred many times. V gene TRBV7-2 combines with J gene TRBJ2-3, with 10 bases aligning to TRBD2. CDR1 is SGHTA, CDR2 FQGNSA, per germline. The V gene end was trimmed by 6 bases and the J gene end by 1 base; junction bases not matched to a gene: 10. This CDR3 has 17 residues. The CDR3 protein is CASSSSLAGGGTDTQYF. In DNA form, the CDR3 reads TGTGCCAGCAGTTCCTCATTAGCGGGGGGCGGCACAGATACGCAGTATTTT.

In this sample, this clonotype turned up a few times. The chain carries TRBV29-1 and TRBJ2-5; D gene unclear. The V end lost 7 bases, the J end lost 2 bases, and 11 bases lay between the germline ends. The CDR3 covers 12 residues. Per germline, CDR1 SQVTM and CDR2 ANQGSEA. The CDR3 DNA reads TGCAGCGGGGGTTCGTGGCAAGAGACCCAGTACTTC. It codes for CSGGSWQETQYF.

Only a few counts were recorded for this clonotype. The CDR3 loop reads CSVVAGGGGDDEQFF. The CDR3, as DNA: TGCAGCGTTGTAGCGGGGGGCGGAGGGGACGATGAGCAGTTCTTC. The rearrangement uses TRBV29-1 and TRBJ2-1, with 10 bases matching TRBD2. Trimming at V came to 4 bases and at J to 8 bases, leaving 11 bases not matched to a gene. This CDR3 is built from 15 residues. CDR1 and CDR2 from the germline V gene are SQVTM and ANQGSEA.

This sequence joins TRBV2 and TRBJ2-1, with D perhaps matching TRBD1 (5 bases). V dropped 6 bases and J dropped 3 bases, with 9 bases sitting between them. There are 13 residues in the CDR3. Germline V CDR1 and CDR2: SNHLY, FYNNEI. CDR3 coding DNA: TGTGCCAGCAGCATGACAGACTACAATGAGCAGTTCTTC. Translated, it gives CASSMTDYNEQFF.

This sequence joins TRBV20-1 and TRBJ2-7; D unresolved. The length of the CDR3 is 11 residues. From germline, CDR1 is DFQATT and CDR2 SNEGSKA (reference sequence). Trimming took 1 base from V and 6 from J, leaving 7 bases between them. In DNA form, the CDR3 reads TGCAGTGCTAGAGTCGTAGCCGAGCAGTACTTC. It codes for CSARVVAEQYF.

This clonotype was recorded a few times. The V and J genes are TRBV20-1 and TRBJ2-3, with D tentatively TRBD1 or TRBD2 (5 bases each). The CDR3 loop spans 16 amino acids. CDR1 is DFQATT and CDR2 is SNEGSKA in the germline V gene (reference sequence). V dropped 2 bases and J dropped 3 bases, with 18 bases sitting between them. CDR3 nucleotides: TGCAGTGCTAGATCCTACGGGGCCCCAATGACAGATACGCAGTATTTT. Translation gives CSARSYGAPMTDTQYF.

This clonotype was seen only a few times. The V gene is TRBV7-8, the J gene TRBJ1-5; TRBD1 agrees at 7 bases. The CDR3 is made up of 16 amino acids. Germline CDR1 is SGHVS and CDR2 is FQNEAQ. With 1 base clipped from V and 1 base from J, the junction kept 4 bases outside the gene matches. CDR3 bases: TGTGCCAGCAGCTTAGAGGGGGCTTTGAGCAATCAGCCCCAGCATTTT. Protein product: CASSLEGALSNQPQHF.

The chain combines TRBV20-1 with TRBJ2-1; TRBD2 might be the D (6 bases). V shed 1 base and J shed 8 bases, with 12 bases lying between them. The CDR3 runs to 13 residues. Germline CDR1 is DFQATT and CDR2 is SNEGSKA (reference sequence). CDR3 bases: TGCAGTGCTAGAGCCCGGGGGTCCGATGAGCAGTTCTTC. Encoded protein: CSARARGSDEQFF.

This clonotype was observed at least ten times. The rearrangement links TRBV7-9 to TRBJ2-7; D is uncertain. CDR1 is SEHNR, CDR2 FQNEAQ, per germline (reference sequence). The V gene lost 6 bases and the J gene lost 5 bases, with 17 bases spanning the gap. This CDR3 spans 14 amino acids. The CDR3 reads CASRKPGGKDEQYF. Here the CDR3 DNA reads TGTGCCAGCAGGAAGCCGGGTGGCAAGGACGAGCAGTACTTC.

Many counts were recorded for this clonotype. The chain has TRBV27 and TRBJ2-1; 8 positions match TRBD2. The V and J ends lost 2 bases and 3 bases, in that order; junction bases with no gene match: 3. Per the germline V gene, CDR1 is MNHEY and CDR2 is SMNVEV (reference sequence). The CDR3 runs 15 residues. CDR3 bases: TGTGCCAGCAGTTTAGGGGCGGGAGGCTACAATGAGCAGTTCTTC. Its protein is CASSLGAGGYNEQFF.

The table lists this clonotype with a few counts. The chain uses TRBV4-3 and TRBJ1-5; maybe TRBD1 (5 bases). V lost 0 bases and J lost 2, with 11 bases in between. Germline CDR1 reads LGHNA; CDR2 reads YSLEER. The CDR3 is made up of 16 amino acids. The CDR3 coding sequence is TGCGCCAGCAGCCAAGAAGGGGTGAGGGGCAATCAGCCCCAGCATTTT. It specifies CASSQEGVRGNQPQHF.

This clonotype was recorded many times. The chain uses TRBV4-2 and TRBJ1-5; the D is unclear. From germline, CDR1 is LGHNA and CDR2 YNFKEQ. V was trimmed by 0 bases and J by 7 bases, leaving 7 bases between them. This CDR3 has 13 residues. CDR3 sequence reads: CASSQDVGQPQHF. DNA for the CDR3: TGTGCCAGCAGCCAAGACGTCGGCCAGCCCCAGCATTTT.

The V gene is TRBV10-3, the J gene TRBJ1-2, with D unclear. The V gene lost 6 bases and the J gene lost 2 bases, with 10 bases spanning the gap. CDR1 is ENHRY, CDR2 SYGVKD, per germline. The length of the CDR3 is 13 residues. In nucleotides, the CDR3 is TGTGCCATCAGGAACATGGGGAACTATGGCTACACCTTC. This codes for CAIRNMGNYGYTF.